The 17 T cell receptor beta chains listed next were all sequenced from one sample in a study of blood T cell repertoires in COVID-19. The data were produced by immunoSEQ multiplex PCR, yet TCRdb's version contains in-frame clones alone and is incomplete. The sample lists some 83,000 clones, approximately 80% seen once, with around 43% in the top ten. Source material: peripheral blood. All receptors derive from a man at least 80 years old with acute or convalescent COVID-19.

The chain is built from TRBV5-4 and TRBJ2-5, with 14 bases aligning to TRBD2. The V and J ends lost 4 bases and 2 bases, in that order; junction bases with no gene match: 4. The CDR3 sequence is 16 residues long. CDR1 and CDR2 from the germline V gene are SGHNT and YYREEE (reference sequence). CDR3 nucleotide sequence: TGTGCCAGCAGCGCTCGACTAGCGGGAGGGCAAGAGACCCAGTACTTC. Encoded protein: CASSARLAGGQETQYF.

V is TRBV12-3 or TRBV12-4 and J is TRBJ1-3; no clear D. The CDR3 sequence is 13 residues long. V was cut by 4 bases and J by 0 bases, with 4 bases left in between. CDR3: CASSSVSGNTIYF. CDR3 coding DNA: TGTGCCAGCAGTTCCGTCTCTGGAAACACCATATATTTT.

The V call is TRBV30, the J call TRBJ2-1; 9 bases map to TRBD2. This CDR3 is built from 14 residues. Germline assignment: CDR1 GTSNPN and CDR2 SVGIG (reference sequence). The ends lost 4 bases at V and 9 bases at J; junction bases unmatched: 10. The CDR3 DNA reads as TGTGCCTGGATGTACCGTATGACTAGCGGTGAGCAGTTCTTC. Amino acids: CAWMYRMTSGEQFF. Complete variable domain (other parts from reference TRBV30 and TRBJ2-1): SQTIHQWPATLVQPVGSPLSLECTVEGTSNPNLYWYRQAAGRGLQLLFYSVGIGQISSEVPQNLSASRPQDRQFILSSKKLLLSDSGFYLCAWMYRMTSGEQFFGPGTRLTVL.

The chain combines TRBV18 with TRBJ1-1; possible D gene TRBD1, 5 bases. Trimming pared 3 bases from V and 5 bases from J, leaving 16 bases between. Germline-derived CDR1 and CDR2 are KGHSH and LQKENI. The CDR3 has 15 amino acids. CDR3 protein: CASSPSSGRETEAFF. The CDR3 coding sequence is TGTGCCAGCTCACCCTCCTCAGGGAGGGAGACTGAAGCTTTCTTT.

This sequence joins TRBV28 and TRBJ1-1, with 8 bases matching TRBD1. The CDR3 spans 13 residues. The J segment lost 2 bases and the V segment lost 7 bases, leaving 3 bases of the junction unmatched. Germline values: CDR1 MDHEN, CDR2 SYDVKM. The CDR3 loop is CASKAGGNTEAFF. In nucleotides, the CDR3 is TGTGCCAGCAAGGCAGGGGGCAACACTGAAGCTTTCTTT.

The chain uses TRBV18 and TRBJ1-5, with 9 bases that match TRBD1. With 1 base clipped from V and 4 bases from J, the junction kept 2 bases outside the gene matches. The CDR3 totals 15 residues. CDR1 and CDR2 from the germline V gene are KGHSH and LQKENI. CDR3 DNA: TGTGCCAGCTCACCACGACAGGGGGAGAATCAGCCCCAGCATTTT. It is translated as CASSPRQGENQPQHF.

The rearrangement joins TRBV12-5 to TRBJ2-2; possibly TRBD2 for D (5 bases). V was trimmed by 1 base and J by 4 bases, leaving 13 bases between them. The CDR3 contains 16 residues. Germline V lookup: CDR1 LGHNT, CDR2 FRNRAP. The CDR3 spells CASGLDPLGSTGELFF. The CDR3 nucleotides read TGTGCTAGTGGTTTGGACCCTCTAGGGAGCACCGGGGAGCTGTTTTTT.

V is TRBV5-1 and J is TRBJ2-7; 10 nucleotides line up with TRBD1. In germline, CDR1 is SGHRS, CDR2 YFSETQ. V was pared by 1 base and J by 5 bases, with 6 bases of the junction left unmatched. The CDR3 has 15 amino acids. The CDR3 DNA reads as TGCGCCAGCAGCTTGTTATCGGGACAGGGGAACGAGCAGTACTTC. Amino acids: CASSLLSGQGNEQYF.

The count of this clone is one. The rearrangement uses TRBV6-5 and TRBJ2-1; 8 nucleotides match TRBD1. Per the germline V gene, CDR1 is MNHEY and CDR2 is SVGAGI. V was pared by 6 bases and J by 7 bases, with 8 bases of the junction left unmatched. The CDR3 runs 14 residues. DNA for the CDR3: TGTGCCAGCAGAAAGGACAGGGAGAAGAATGAGCAGTTCTTC. Translation gives CASRKDREKNEQFF.

Concerning this clone itself: Given a much more abundant clone one base away, this may be a read error. This chain links TRBV4-1 with TRBJ1-1, with D possibly TRBD1 on 6 matching bases. Looked up from germline, CDR1 is MGHRA and CDR2 is YSYEKL. This CDR3 has 14 amino acids. The CDR3 DNA sequence: TGCGCCAGCAGCTCTTTAAACCGGGACAATGAAGCTTGCTTT. Translation gives CASSSLNRDNEACF.

The gene calls are TRBV28 and TRBJ1-6; 7 bases map to TRBD1. In germline, CDR1 is MDHEN, CDR2 SYDVKM. Trimming at V came to 7 bases and at J to 7 bases, leaving 10 bases not matched to a gene. The CDR3 has 15 amino acids. CDR3 coding DNA: TGTGCCAGCACCCAGGGGGACAGCTCAAATTCACCCCTCCACTTT. This codes for CASTQGDSSNSPLHF.

The chain links TRBV7-2 to TRBJ1-1; maybe TRBD1 (6 bases). Per the germline V gene, CDR1 is SGHTA and CDR2 is FQGNSA. Trimming cost V 1 base and J 6 bases, with 12 bases left between them. This CDR3 is 14 amino acids long. CDR3 sequence: CASSLEQGVAEAFF. The CDR3 DNA reads TGTGCCAGCAGCTTAGAACAGGGAGTGGCTGAAGCTTTCTTT.

The rearrangement uses TRBV7-3 and TRBJ2-4; 9 bases match TRBD1. V shed 5 bases, J shed 5 bases, and the junction held 4 bases outside the gene matches. The CDR3 is made up of 14 amino acids. The germline V gene encodes CDR1 SGHTA and CDR2 FQGTGA. CDR3 coding DNA: TGTGCCAGCAGCCCGGGACAGGGAGAAAACATTCAGTACTTC. The encoded protein is CASSPGQGENIQYF.

The chain employs TRBV5-1 and TRBJ2-5; 9 bases are a match to TRBD1. The J segment lost 2 bases and the V segment lost 4 bases, leaving 6 bases of the junction unmatched. This CDR3 comprises 15 residues. The germline CDR1 and CDR2 sequences are SGHRS and YFSETQ. The CDR3 sequence: CASSERQGGQETQYF. In DNA form, the CDR3 reads TGCGCCAGCAGCGAACGACAGGGGGGACAAGAGACCCAGTACTTC.

V is TRBV2 and J is TRBJ2-1, with 8 positions matching TRBD1. Germline CDR1 reads SNHLY; CDR2 reads FYNNEI. The length of the CDR3 is 12 residues. V lost 6 bases to trimming and J lost 5 bases; unmatched junction nucleotides: 0. The CDR3 DNA reads TGTGCCAGCAGGGGACAGGACAATGAGCAGTTCTTC. This encodes CASRGQDNEQFF.

The chain combines TRBV15 with TRBJ1-1, with unresolved D. The CDR3 extends over 14 amino acids. The V end was cut by 0 bases, the J end by 7 bases, with 12 bases between. Germline V gene lookup returns CDR1 LNHNV and CDR2 YYDKDF (reference sequence). The CDR3 is CATSRDVQAVEAFF. The DNA of the CDR3 is TGTGCCACCAGCAGAGACGTGCAGGCAGTTGAAGCTTTCTTT.

V and J are TRBV19 and TRBJ1-1; 10 bases are a match to TRBD1. Trimming took 4 bases from V and 12 from J; bases not matched to a gene: 11. The germline V gene has CDR1 LNHDA and CDR2 SQIVND (reference sequence). CDR3 length: 14 residues. The CDR3 here is CASSKTGTGARTFF. The CDR3, as DNA: TGTGCCAGTAGTAAAACCGGGACAGGGGCCCGGACTTTCTTT.